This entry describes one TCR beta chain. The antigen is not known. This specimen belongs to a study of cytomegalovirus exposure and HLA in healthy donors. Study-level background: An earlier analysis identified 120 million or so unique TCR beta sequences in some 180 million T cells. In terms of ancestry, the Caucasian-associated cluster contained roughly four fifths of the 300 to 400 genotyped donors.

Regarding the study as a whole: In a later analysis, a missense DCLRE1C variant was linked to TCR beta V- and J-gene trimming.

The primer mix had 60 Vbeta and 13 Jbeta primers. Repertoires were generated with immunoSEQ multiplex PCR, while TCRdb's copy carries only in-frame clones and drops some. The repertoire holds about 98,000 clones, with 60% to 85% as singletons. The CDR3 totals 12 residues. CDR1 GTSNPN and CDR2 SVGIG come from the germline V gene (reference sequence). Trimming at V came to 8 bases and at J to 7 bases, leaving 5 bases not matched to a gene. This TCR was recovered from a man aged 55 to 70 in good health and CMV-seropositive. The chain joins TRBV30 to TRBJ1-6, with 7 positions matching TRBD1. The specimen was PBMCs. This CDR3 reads CAANRGNSPLHF. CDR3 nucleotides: TGTGCCGCTAACAGGGGAAATTCACCCCTCCACTTT.